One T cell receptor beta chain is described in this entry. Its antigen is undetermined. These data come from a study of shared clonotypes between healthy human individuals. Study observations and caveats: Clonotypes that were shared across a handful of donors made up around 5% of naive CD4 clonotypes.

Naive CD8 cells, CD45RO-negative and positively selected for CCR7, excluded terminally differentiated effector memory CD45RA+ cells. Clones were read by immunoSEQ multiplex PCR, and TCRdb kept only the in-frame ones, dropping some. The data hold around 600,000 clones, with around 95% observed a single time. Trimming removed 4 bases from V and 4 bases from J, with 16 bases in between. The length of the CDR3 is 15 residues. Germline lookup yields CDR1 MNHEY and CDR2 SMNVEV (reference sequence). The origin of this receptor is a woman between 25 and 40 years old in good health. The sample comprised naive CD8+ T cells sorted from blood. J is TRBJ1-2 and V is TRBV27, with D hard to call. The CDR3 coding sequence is TGTGCCAGCAGTTACAGCAGCCGCCCGTCCTATGGCTACACCTTC. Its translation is CASSYSSRPSYGYTF.